These T cell receptor beta chains were read from a single sample in a study of regulatory T cells in long-lasting Graves disease. Each CDR3 protein gets one entry after TCRdb re-called the multiplex PCR reads with MiXCR. The data contain 200,000 to 250,000 distinct CDR3 sequences, 20% of them seen just once; the ten biggest clones take up approximately 14%. The sample consisted of peripheral blood mononuclear cells (PBMCs), taken at new diagnosis, from a patient treated with antithyroid drugs. The receptors were gathered from a female donor with Graves disease. Each CDR3 is given with its conserved first and last residue. Some rows have no size entry. The others give once, few or many, or a class for an expanded clone.

size | V | CDR3
many | TRBV12-3/TRBV12-4 | CASSPSTGGNTIYF
few | TRBV19 | CASSRLERPIRGAQHF
once | TRBV7-2 | CASSSRHAGGNEQFF
few | TRBV7-2 | CASSPWGSRGDTQYF
many | TRBV7-6 | CASSLAARGYPEETQYF
once | TRBV5-4 | CASSLIRGGTEAFF
many | TRBV24-1 | CATSVASGGDNEQFF
many | TRBV20-1 | CSAPGQLDQPQHF
many | TRBV5-1 | CASSRSGSDTQYF
many | TRBV2 | CASSEGISADTQYF
. | TRBV19 | CASNRQSNSPLHF
. | TRBV2 | CASRLGQAYEQYF
many | TRBV7-6 | CASSLLYGYTF
many | TRBV7-9 | CASSETLNYGYTF
once | TRBV28 | CASSFGREGPRNEQFF
. | TRBV28 | CASIGGGVTQYF
many | TRBV20-1 | CSARASRRERSYEQYF
many | TRBV11-2 | CASSLSTGVGYTF
many | TRBV27 | CASSLQAGVGEQFF
few | TRBV19 | CASSMGPANYGYTF
many | TRBV27 | CASSRRTGQRGGEKWVNNEQFF
many | TRBV7-6 | CASSTQTGGTGELFF
many | TRBV5-6 | CASSLSGVHYNEQFF
many | TRBV2 | CASTERESAGELFF
many | TRBV5-1 | CASSFSEGLGEQFF
. | TRBV2 | CATTGGGETQYF
many | TRBV20-1 | CSASPRVGGTQYF
many | TRBV6-5 | CASSYATGLNSEQYF
many | TRBV29-1 | CSVEEGTGGAETQYF
few | TRBV9 | CASSVAEAYNEQFF
few | TRBV12-5 | CASGLKGTVSSYNSPLHF
many | TRBV7-8 | CASSPGLAGAPGELFF
many | TRBV29-1 | CSVETIGNTQYF
many | TRBV5-6 | CASSRPSGVGTEAFF
few | TRBV9 | CASSVGRNEQFF
many | TRBV28 | CASSYITGGRSETQYF
. | TRBV4-3 | CASSQPQGRETQYF
. | TRBV5-1 | CASSSTGLAGVGEQFF
many | TRBV29-1 | CSVRDHSDTQYF
many | TRBV7-9 | CASSFGGAQAGNTIYF
. | TRBV19 | CASSIVGTTRGELFF
. | TRBV13 | CASSLNRGPLHF
. | TRBV24-1 | CATSEAERIADEQFF
. | TRBV19 | CASRDVGTEAFF
many | TRBV6-1 | CASSEEFRDEQFF
many | TRBV30 | CAWSGQTGNTIYF
many | TRBV6-2/TRBV6-3 | CASSYQWTGSYNEQFF
many | TRBV20-1 | CSARDSRQGNTEAFF
. | TRBV20-1 | CSAREPGSNQPQHF
many | TRBV20-1 | CSARASASPTDTQYF
many | TRBV9 | CASSSPRGGHNYGYTF